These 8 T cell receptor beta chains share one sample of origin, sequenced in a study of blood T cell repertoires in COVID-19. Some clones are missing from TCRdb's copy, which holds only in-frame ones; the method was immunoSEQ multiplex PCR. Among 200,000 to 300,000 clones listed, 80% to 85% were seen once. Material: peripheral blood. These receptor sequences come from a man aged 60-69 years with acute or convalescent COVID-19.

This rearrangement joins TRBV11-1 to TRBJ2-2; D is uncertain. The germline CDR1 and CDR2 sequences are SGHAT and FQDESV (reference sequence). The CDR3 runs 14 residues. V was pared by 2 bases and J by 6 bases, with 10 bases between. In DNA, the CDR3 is TGTGCCAGCAGCTTATACCAGGCGTCCGGGGAGCTGTTTTTT. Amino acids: CASSLYQASGELFF.

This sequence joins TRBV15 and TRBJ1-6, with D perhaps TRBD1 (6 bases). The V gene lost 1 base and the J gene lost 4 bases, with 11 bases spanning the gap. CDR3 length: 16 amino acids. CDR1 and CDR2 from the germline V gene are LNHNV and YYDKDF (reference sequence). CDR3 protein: CATSRGDNVYNSPLHF. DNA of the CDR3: TGTGCCACCAGCAGAGGGGACAATGTATATAATTCACCCCTCCACTTT.

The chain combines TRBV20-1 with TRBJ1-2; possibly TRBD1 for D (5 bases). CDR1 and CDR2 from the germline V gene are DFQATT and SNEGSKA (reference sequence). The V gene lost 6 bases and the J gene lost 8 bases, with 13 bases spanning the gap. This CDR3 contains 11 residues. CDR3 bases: TGCAGTGCCCCGGCTAGGGGAGGCTACACCTTC. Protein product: CSAPARGGYTF.

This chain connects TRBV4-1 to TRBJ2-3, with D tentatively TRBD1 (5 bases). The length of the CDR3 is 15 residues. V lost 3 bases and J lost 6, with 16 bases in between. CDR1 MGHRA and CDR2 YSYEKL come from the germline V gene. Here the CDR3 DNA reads TGCGCCAGCAGCCAGGATATTAAGGGGCAGGATACGCAGTATTTT. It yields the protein CASSQDIKGQDTQYF.

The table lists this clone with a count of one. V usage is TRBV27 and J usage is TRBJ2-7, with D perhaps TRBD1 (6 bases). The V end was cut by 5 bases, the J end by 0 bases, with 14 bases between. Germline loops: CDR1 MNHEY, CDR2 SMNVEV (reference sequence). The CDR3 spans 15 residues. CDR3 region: CASSTGYLASYEQYF. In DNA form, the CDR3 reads TGTGCCAGCAGTACAGGGTACTTGGCCTCCTACGAGCAGTACTTC.

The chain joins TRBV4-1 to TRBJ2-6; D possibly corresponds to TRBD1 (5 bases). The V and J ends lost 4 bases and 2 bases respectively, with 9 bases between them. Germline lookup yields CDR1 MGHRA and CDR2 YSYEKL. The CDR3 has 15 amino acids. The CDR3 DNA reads TGCGCCAGCAGCCCGGACACGGCTGGGGCCAACGTCCTGACTTTC. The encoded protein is CASSPDTAGANVLTF.

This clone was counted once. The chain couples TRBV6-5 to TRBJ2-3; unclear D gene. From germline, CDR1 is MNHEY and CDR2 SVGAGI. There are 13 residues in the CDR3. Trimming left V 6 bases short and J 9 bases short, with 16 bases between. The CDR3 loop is CASSPTGMKTQYF. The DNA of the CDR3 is TGTGCCAGCAGCCCCACCGGTATGAAAACGCAGTATTTT.

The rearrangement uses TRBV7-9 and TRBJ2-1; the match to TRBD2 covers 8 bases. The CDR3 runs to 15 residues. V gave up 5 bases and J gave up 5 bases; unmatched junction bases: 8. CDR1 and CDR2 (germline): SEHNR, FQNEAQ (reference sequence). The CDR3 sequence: CASSPSGGANNEQFF. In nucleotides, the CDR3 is TGTGCCAGCAGCCCAAGCGGGGGCGCTAACAATGAGCAGTTCTTC. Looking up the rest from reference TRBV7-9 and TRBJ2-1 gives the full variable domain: DTGVSQNPRHKITKRGQNVTFRCDPISEHNRLYWYRQTLGQGPEFLTYFQNEAQLEKSRLLSDRFSAERPKGSFSTLEIQRTEQGDSAMYLCASSPSGGANNEQFFGPGTRLTVL.